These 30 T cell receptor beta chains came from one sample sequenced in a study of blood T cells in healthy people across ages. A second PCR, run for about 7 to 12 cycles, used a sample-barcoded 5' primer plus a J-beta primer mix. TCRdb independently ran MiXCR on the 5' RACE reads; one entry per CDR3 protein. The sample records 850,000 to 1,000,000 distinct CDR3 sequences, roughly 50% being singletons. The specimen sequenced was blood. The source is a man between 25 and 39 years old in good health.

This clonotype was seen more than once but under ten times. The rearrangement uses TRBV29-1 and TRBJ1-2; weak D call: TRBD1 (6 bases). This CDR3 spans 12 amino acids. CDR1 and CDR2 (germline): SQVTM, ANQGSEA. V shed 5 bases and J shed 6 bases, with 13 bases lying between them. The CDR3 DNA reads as TGCAGCGTTACCGGACAGAAACATGGCTACACCTTC. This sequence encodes CSVTGQKHGYTF. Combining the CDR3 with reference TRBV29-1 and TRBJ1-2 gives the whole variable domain SAVISQKPSRDICQRGTSLTIQCQVDSQVTMMFWYRQQPGQSLTLIATANQGSEATYESGFVIDKFPISRPNLTFSTLTVSNMSPEDSSIYLCSVTGQKHGYTFGSGTRLTVV.

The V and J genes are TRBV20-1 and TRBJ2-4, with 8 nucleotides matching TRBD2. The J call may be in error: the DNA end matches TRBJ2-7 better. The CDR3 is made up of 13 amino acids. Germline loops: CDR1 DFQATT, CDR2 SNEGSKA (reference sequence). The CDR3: CSARRLATYEQYF. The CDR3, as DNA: TGCAGTGCAAGGAGACTAGCGACCTACGAGCAGTACTTC.

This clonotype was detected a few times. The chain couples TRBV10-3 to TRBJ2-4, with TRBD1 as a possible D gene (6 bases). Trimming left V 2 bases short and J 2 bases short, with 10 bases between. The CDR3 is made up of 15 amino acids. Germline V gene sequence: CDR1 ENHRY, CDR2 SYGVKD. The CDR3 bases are TGTGCCATCAGTGAGACAACAGGGTCCAAAAACATTCAGTACTTC. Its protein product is CAISETTGSKNIQYF.

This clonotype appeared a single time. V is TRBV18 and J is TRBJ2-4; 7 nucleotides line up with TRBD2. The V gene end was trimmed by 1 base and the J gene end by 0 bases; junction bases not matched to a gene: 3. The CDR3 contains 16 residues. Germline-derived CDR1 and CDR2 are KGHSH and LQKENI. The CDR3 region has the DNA TGTGCCAGCTCACCACGGGAGGGAGTAGCCAAAAACATTCAGTACTTC. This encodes CASSPREGVAKNIQYF.

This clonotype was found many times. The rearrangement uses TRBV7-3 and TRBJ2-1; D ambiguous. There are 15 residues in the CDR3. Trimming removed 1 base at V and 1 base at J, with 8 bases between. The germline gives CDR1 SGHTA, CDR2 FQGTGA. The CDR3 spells CASSLNWGSYNEQFF. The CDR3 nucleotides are TGTGCCAGCAGCTTAAATTGGGGATCCTACAATGAGCAGTTCTTC. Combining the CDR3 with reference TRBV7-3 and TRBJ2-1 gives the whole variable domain GAGVSQTPSNKVTEKGKYVELRCDPISGHTALYWYRQSLGQGPEFLIYFQGTGAADDSGLPNDRFFAVRPEGSVSTLKIQRTERGDSAVYLCASSLNWGSYNEQFFGPGTRLTVL.

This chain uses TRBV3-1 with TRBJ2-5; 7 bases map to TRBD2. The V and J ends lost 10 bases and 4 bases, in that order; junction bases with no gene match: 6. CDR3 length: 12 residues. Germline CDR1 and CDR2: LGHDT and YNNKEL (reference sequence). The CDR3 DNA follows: TGTGCCACCGCGTCGGGGGGAGAGACCCAGTACTTC. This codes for CATASGGETQYF.

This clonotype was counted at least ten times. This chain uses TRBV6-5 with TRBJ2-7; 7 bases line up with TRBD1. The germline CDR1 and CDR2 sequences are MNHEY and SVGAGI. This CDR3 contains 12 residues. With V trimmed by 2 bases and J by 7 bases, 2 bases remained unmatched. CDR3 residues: CASSYLGQEQYF. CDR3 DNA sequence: TGTGCCAGCAGTTACCTGGGACAGGAGCAGTACTTC.

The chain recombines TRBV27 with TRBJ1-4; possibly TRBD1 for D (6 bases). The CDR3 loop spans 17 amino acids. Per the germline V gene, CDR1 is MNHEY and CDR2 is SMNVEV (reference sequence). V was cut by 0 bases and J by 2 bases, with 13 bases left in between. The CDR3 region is CASSLSGGRITNEKLFF. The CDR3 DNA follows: TGTGCCAGCAGTTTATCGGGGGGGCGGATTACTAATGAAAAACTGTTTTTT.

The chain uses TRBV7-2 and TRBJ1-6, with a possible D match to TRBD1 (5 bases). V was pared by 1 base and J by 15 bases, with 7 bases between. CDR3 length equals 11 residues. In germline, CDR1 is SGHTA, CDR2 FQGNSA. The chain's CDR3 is CASSLGGDLHF. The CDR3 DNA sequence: TGTGCCAGCAGCTTAGGGGGGGACCTCCACTTT.

The CDR3 region is CASSRTRDTSYEQYF. The CDR3 bases are TGTGCCAGCAGCCGAACTCGGGACACTTCCTACGAGCAGTACTTC. This chain links TRBV28 with TRBJ2-7, with TRBD1 as a possible D gene (6 bases). With 6 bases removed from V and 1 base from J, the gap between germline ends came to 16 bases. From germline, CDR1 is MDHEN and CDR2 SYDVKM. The CDR3 extends over 15 amino acids. The variable domain in full, with the rest retrieved from reference TRBV28 and TRBJ2-7, is DVKVTQSSRYLVKRTGEKVFLECVQDMDHENMFWYRQDPGLGLRLIYFSYDVKMKEKGDIPEGYSVSREKKERFSLILESASTNQTSMYLCASSRTRDTSYEQYFGPGTRLTVT.

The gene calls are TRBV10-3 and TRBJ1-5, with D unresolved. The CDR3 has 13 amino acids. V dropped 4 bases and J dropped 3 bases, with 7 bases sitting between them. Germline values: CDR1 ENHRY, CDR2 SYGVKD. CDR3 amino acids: CAISAANNQPQHF. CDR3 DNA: TGTGCCATCAGTGCCGCGAACAATCAGCCCCAGCATTTT.

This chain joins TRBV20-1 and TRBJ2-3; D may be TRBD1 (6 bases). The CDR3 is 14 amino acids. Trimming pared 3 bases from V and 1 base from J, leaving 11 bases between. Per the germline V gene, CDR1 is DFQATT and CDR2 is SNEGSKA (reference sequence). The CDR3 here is CSARGAVGTDTQYF. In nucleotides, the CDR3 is TGCAGTGCTAGGGGGGCAGTGGGCACAGATACGCAGTATTTT.

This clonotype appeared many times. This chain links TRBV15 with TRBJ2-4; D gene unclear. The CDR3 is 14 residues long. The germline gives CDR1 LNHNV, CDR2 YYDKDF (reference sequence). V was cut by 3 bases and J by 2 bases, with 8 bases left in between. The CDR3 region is CATSSLQPKNIQYF. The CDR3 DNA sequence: TGTGCCACCAGCAGCCTGCAGCCCAAAAACATTCAGTACTTC.

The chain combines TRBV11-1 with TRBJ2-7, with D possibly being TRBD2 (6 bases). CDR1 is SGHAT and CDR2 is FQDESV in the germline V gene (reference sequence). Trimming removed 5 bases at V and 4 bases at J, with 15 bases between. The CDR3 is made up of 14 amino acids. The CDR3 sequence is CASSGRDSFYEQYF. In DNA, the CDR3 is TGTGCCAGCAGCGGCCGGGACTCTTTTTACGAGCAGTACTTC.

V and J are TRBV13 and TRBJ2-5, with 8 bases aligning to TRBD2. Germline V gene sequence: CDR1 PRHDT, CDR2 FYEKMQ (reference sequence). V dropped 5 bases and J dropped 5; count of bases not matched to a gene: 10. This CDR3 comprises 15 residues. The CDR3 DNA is TGTGCCAGCAGCCTCCGGGAGGGATTACGGGAGACCCAGTACTTC. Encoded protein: CASSLREGLRETQYF.

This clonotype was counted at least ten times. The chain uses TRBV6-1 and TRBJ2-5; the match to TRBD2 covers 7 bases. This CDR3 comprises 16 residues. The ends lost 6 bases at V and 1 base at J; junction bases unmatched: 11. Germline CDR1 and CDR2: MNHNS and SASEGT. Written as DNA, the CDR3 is TGTGCCAGCAGGCGTGGGACTACCGGGGGCCAAGAGACCCAGTACTTC. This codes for CASRRGTTGGQETQYF.

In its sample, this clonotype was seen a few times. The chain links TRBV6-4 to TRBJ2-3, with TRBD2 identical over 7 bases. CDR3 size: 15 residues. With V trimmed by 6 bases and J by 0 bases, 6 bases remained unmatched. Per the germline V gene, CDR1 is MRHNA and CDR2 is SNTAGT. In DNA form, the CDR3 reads TGTGCCAGCAGCGCAGGACTAGTTAGCACAGATACGCAGTATTTT. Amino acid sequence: CASSAGLVSTDTQYF.

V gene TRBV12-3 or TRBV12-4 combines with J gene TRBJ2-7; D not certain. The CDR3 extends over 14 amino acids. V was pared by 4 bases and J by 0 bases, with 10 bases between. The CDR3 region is CASSSSAVSYEQYF. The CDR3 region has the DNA TGTGCCAGCAGTTCGTCGGCTGTCTCCTACGAGCAGTACTTC.

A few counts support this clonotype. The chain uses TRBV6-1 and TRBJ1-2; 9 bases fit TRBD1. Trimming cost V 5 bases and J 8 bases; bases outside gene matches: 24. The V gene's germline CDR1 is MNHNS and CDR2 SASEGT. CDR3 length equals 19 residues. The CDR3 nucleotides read TGTGCCAGCAGTCCATCACTAGGGGGGACAGGGAAAAATGTGGAGGGCTACACCTTC. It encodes CASSPSLGGTGKNVEGYTF.

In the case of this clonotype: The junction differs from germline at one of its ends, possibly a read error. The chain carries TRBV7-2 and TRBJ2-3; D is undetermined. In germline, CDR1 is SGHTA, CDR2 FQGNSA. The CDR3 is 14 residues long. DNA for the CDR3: TGTGCCAGCAGCCCCACACTGGGAACAGCTACGCAGTATTTT. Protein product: CASSPTLGTATQYF.

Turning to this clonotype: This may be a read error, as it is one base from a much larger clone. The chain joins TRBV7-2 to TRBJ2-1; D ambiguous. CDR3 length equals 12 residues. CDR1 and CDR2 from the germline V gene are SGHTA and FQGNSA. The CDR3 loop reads CASSTQYNERFF. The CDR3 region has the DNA TGTGCCAGCAGCACACAATACAATGAGCGGTTCTTC.

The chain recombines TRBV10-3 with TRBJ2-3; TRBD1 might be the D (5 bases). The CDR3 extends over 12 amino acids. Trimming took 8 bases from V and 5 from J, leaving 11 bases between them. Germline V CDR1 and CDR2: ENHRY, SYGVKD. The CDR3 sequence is CAIGAAKDTQYF. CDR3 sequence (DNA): TGTGCCATCGGGGCGGCCAAAGATACGCAGTATTTT.

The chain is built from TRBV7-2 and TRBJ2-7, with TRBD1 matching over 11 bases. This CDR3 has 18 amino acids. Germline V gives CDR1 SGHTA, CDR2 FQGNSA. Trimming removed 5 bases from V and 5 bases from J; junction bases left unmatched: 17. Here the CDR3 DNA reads TGTGCCAGCAGCCCTCTATCCCTCCACGGGACAGGGGGGGACGAGCAGTACTTC. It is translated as CASSPLSLHGTGGDEQYF. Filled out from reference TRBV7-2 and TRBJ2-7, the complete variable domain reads GAGVSQSPSNKVTEKGKDVELRCDPISGHTALYWYRQSLGQGLEFLIYFQGNSAPDKSGLPSDRFSAERTGGSVSTLTIQRTQQEDSAVYLCASSPLSLHGTGGDEQYFGPGTRLTVT.

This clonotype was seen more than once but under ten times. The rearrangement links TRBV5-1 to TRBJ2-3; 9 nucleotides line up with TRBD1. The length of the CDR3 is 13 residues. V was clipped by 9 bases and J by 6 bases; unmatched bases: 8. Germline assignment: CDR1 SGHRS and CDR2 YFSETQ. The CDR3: CATGTGSSDTQYF. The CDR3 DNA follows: TGCGCCACCGGGACAGGGAGCAGCGATACGCAGTATTTT.

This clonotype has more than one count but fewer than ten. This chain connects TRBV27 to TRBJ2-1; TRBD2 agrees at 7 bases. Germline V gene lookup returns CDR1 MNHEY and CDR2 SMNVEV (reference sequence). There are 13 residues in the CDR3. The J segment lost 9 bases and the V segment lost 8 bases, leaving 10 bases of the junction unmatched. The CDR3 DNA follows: TGTGCCAGCCGCCTAGCCCCGGGGGGTGAGCAGTTCTTC. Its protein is CASRLAPGGEQFF.

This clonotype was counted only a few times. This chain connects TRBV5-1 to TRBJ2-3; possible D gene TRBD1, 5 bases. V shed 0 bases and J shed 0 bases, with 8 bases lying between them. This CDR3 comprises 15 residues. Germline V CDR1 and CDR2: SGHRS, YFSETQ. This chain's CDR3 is CASSLGPGSTDTQYF. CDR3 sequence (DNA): TGCGCCAGCAGCTTGGGTCCAGGGAGCACAGATACGCAGTATTTT.

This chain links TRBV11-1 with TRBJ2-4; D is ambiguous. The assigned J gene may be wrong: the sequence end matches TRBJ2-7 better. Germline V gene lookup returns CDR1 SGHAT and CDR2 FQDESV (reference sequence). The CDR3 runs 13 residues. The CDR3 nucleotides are TGTGCCAGCAGCTTAGAGAACTGGGGCGAGCAGTACTTC. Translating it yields CASSLENWGEQYF.

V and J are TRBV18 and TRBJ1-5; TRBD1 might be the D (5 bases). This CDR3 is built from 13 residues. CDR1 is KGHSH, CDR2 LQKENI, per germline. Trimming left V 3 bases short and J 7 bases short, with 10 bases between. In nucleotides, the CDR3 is TGTGCCAGCTCACCGGGGGTGTGGCAGCCCCAGCATTTT. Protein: CASSPGVWQPQHF. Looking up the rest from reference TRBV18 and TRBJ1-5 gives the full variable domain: NAGVMQNPRHLVRRRGQEARLRCSPMKGHSHVYWYRQLPEEGLKFMVYLQKENIIDESGMPKERFSAEFPKEGPSILRIQQVVRGDSAAYFCASSPGVWQPQHFGDGTRLSIL.

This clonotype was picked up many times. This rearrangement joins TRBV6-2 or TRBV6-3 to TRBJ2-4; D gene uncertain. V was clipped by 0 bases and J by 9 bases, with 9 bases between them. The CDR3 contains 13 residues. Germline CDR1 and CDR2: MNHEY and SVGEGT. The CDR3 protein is CASSYSETGIQYF. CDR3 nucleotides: TGTGCCAGCAGTTACTCCGAGACGGGCATTCAGTACTTC.

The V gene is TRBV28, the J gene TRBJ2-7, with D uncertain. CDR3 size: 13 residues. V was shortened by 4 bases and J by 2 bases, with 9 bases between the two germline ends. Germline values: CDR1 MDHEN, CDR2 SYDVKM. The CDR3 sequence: CASSWADAYEQYF. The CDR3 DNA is TGTGCCAGCAGTTGGGCAGACGCCTACGAGCAGTACTTC.